This T cell receptor (beta chain) was documented in a study of blood T cell repertoires in COVID-19. For the study at large: The origin of the acute and convalescent COVID-19 samples was the United States, Italy and Spain. The cDNA or gDNA used as material had been derived from T cells, B-cell-depleted T cells, or PBMCs.

In the authors' workflow: Amplification with reference gene primers provided the estimates of nucleated cell counts. Repertoires were generated with immunoSEQ multiplex PCR, while TCRdb's copy carries only in-frame clones and drops some. Clone size and the V and J calls come from that table; the DNA yielded D and trimming. The sample yields fewer than 200,000 clones, 80% to 90% seen once. The clonotype comes from a woman aged 45-65 years with acute or convalescent COVID-19. Sequencing was carried out using peripheral blood.

CDR3: CASSQGTGLGELFF. The CDR3 nucleotides are TGCGCCAGCAGCCAGGGGACAGGGCTCGGGGAGCTGTTTTTT. The chain links TRBV4-3 to TRBJ2-2, with 9 bases aligning to TRBD1. This CDR3 contains 14 residues. V gave up 3 bases and J gave up 7 bases; unmatched junction bases: 3. CDR1 is LGHNA, CDR2 YSLEER, per germline.